The 26 T cell receptor beta chains presented below share a single source sample, sequenced in a study of cytomegalovirus exposure and HLA in healthy donors. The assay was immunoSEQ multiplex PCR, and TCRdb's table has in-frame clones only and misses some. The sample yields a few hundred thousand clones, 86% seen once. The sequencing sample was made of PBMCs. These TCRs come from a woman aged 18-30 years in good health and CMV-seronegative.

The J gene is TRBJ1-2, the V gene TRBV7-2; D gene uncertain. In germline, CDR1 is SGHTA, CDR2 FQGNSA. The V end was cut by 0 bases, the J end by 7 bases, with 9 bases between. The CDR3 extends over 13 amino acids. Here the CDR3 DNA reads TGTGCCAGCAGCTTAGCGGGCAGTCCTGGCTACACCTTC. It specifies CASSLAGSPGYTF.

The CDR3: CASSLEPGDYEQYF. The CDR3 DNA reads TGTGCCAGCAGCTTAGAGCCAGGGGACTACGAGCAGTACTTC. This chain uses TRBV7-2 with TRBJ2-7, with D perhaps matching TRBD1 (6 bases). The CDR3 loop spans 14 amino acids. CDR1 is SGHTA and CDR2 is FQGNSA in the germline V gene. V was clipped by 1 base and J by 3 bases, with 10 bases between them. The complete variable domain, with remaining parts taken from reference TRBV7-2 and TRBJ2-7, reads GAGVSQSPSNKVTEKGKDVELRCDPISGHTALYWYRQSLGQGLEFLIYFQGNSAPDKSGLPSDRFSAERTGGSVSTLTIQRTQQEDSAVYLCASSLEPGDYEQYFGPGTRLTVT.

The rearrangement links TRBV7-3 to TRBJ2-1; 11 bases agree with TRBD2. The CDR3 is 15 residues long. Germline CDR1 SGHTA, CDR2 FQGTGA. V shed 4 bases, J shed 7 bases, and the junction held 6 bases outside the gene matches. DNA for the CDR3: TGTGCCAGCAGCTCCCTAGCGGGAGGAGGAAATGAGCAGTTCTTC. Translation gives CASSSLAGGGNEQFF. Filled out from reference TRBV7-3 and TRBJ2-1, the complete variable domain reads GAGVSQTPSNKVTEKGKYVELRCDPISGHTALYWYRQSLGQGPEFLIYFQGTGAADDSGLPNDRFFAVRPEGSVSTLKIQRTERGDSAVYLCASSSLAGGGNEQFFGPGTRLTVL.

This clone was seen a single time. The chain is built from TRBV7-3 and TRBJ2-2, with D maybe TRBD2 (6 bases). Germline V lookup: CDR1 SGHTA, CDR2 FQGTGA. The CDR3 consists of 19 residues. V was clipped by 2 bases and J by 5 bases, with 24 bases between them. The CDR3 coding sequence is TGTGCCAGCAGCTTATACGGTCCGGGAGCGGAAGACATAACCGGGGAGCTGTTTTTT. It encodes CASSLYGPGAEDITGELFF.

The J gene is TRBJ1-1, the V gene TRBV14; 7 bases are shared with TRBD1. The CDR3 consists of 15 residues. Germline V gene data show CDR1 as SGHDN and CDR2 as FVKESK. V gave up 1 base and J gave up 0 bases; unmatched junction bases: 2. The chain's CDR3 is CASSQVQGVNTEAFF. The DNA of the CDR3 is TGTGCCAGCAGCCAAGTGCAGGGGGTGAACACTGAAGCTTTCTTT. Together with reference TRBV14 and TRBJ1-1, the CDR3 gives the full variable domain: EAGVTQFPSHSVIEKGQTVTLRCDPISGHDNLYWYRRVMGKEIKFLLHFVKESKQDESGMPNNRFLAERTGGTYSTLKVQPAELEDSGVYFCASSQVQGVNTEAFFGQGTRLTVV.

This chain joins TRBV5-4 and TRBJ2-7, with D possibly being TRBD2 (6 bases). V lost 7 bases to trimming and J lost 3 bases, with 14 bases between them. The CDR3 covers 13 residues. Germline CDR1 and CDR2: SGHNT and YYREEE (reference sequence). For the CDR3, the DNA is TGTGCCAGCTCATCGGGGGACCACTACGAGCAGTACTTC. Amino acids: CASSSGDHYEQYF.

This chain links TRBV5-1 with TRBJ2-5; 7 positions agree with TRBD1. The CDR3 loop spans 15 amino acids. The ends lost 2 bases at V and 1 base at J; junction bases unmatched: 5. Germline CDR1 and CDR2: SGHRS and YFSETQ. CDR3: CASSFRTGGQETQYF. CDR3 DNA sequence: TGCGCCAGCAGCTTCCGGACAGGAGGCCAAGAGACCCAGTACTTC.

The rearrangement uses TRBV27 and TRBJ2-1; the D gene is possibly TRBD1 (6 bases). This CDR3 has 15 amino acids. Per the germline V gene, CDR1 is MNHEY and CDR2 is SMNVEV (reference sequence). Trimming stripped 6 bases from V and 4 bases from J, with 16 bases between. The CDR3 coding sequence is TGTGCCAGCAGCTACGACAGGCCCAGATACAATGAGCAGTTCTTC. Translated, it gives CASSYDRPRYNEQFF.

This chain joins TRBV6-6 and TRBJ2-2; 7 nucleotides agree with TRBD2. The CDR3 totals 15 residues. Germline lookup yields CDR1 MNHNY and CDR2 SVGAGI (reference sequence). V lost 8 bases to trimming and J lost 4 bases; unmatched junction nucleotides: 10. Written as DNA, the CDR3 is TGTGCCAGCGGGGACGGGAGGCGGGGCACCGGGGAGCTGTTTTTT. As protein: CASGDGRRGTGELFF.

The DNA of the CDR3 is TGCGCCAGCAGCCCCGTACTAGCGGGAGTGTACACCGGGGAGCTGTTTTTT. Amino acid sequence: CASSPVLAGVYTGELFF. This chain uses TRBV5-1 with TRBJ2-2; 11 bases agree with TRBD2. This CDR3 contains 17 residues. The V segment lost 4 bases and the J segment 3 bases; nucleotides outside the gene matches: 8. Germline-derived CDR1 and CDR2 are SGHRS and YFSETQ.

This rearrangement joins TRBV20-1 to TRBJ2-7; 7 bases align to TRBD2. CDR1 is DFQATT and CDR2 is SNEGSKA in the germline V gene (reference sequence). The CDR3 contains 11 residues. V shed 6 bases, J shed 5 bases, and the junction held 4 bases outside the gene matches. The DNA of the CDR3 is TGCAGTGCGATCGGGGGGAACGAGCAGTACTTC. Protein sequence: CSAIGGNEQYF.

The chain combines TRBV19 with TRBJ2-2, with D possibly being TRBD2 (7 bases). Germline V CDR1 and CDR2: LNHDA, SQIVND (reference sequence). V dropped 6 bases and J dropped 0 bases, with 17 bases sitting between them. This CDR3 comprises 17 residues. The CDR3, as DNA: TGTGCCAGTAGGGGGAGGGTGGGACAAGCGAACACCGGGGAGCTGTTTTTT. This translates into CASRGRVGQANTGELFF.

The chain uses TRBV6-5 and TRBJ1-2; the match to TRBD1 covers 7 bases. The CDR3 covers 13 residues. The germline V gene encodes CDR1 MNHEY and CDR2 SVGAGI. The V and J ends lost 6 bases and 8 bases, in that order; junction bases with no gene match: 9. CDR3: CASRRTGFIGYTF. CDR3 bases: TGTGCCAGCAGGCGGACAGGCTTCATCGGCTACACCTTC.

This clone was found a few times. V usage is TRBV5-1 and J usage is TRBJ2-1; D may be TRBD1 (5 bases). V lost 0 bases to trimming and J lost 5 bases, with 6 bases between them. CDR1 SGHRS and CDR2 YFSETQ come from the germline V gene. The CDR3 totals 13 residues. Written as DNA, the CDR3 is TGCGCCAGCAGCTTGGGACAGCACAATGAGCAGTTCTTC. Translated: CASSLGQHNEQFF.

The chain joins TRBV18 to TRBJ2-1; D is undetermined. Trimming left V 2 bases short and J 8 bases short, with 19 bases between. Germline V gene lookup returns CDR1 KGHSH and CDR2 LQKENI. This CDR3 has 16 amino acids. Here the CDR3 reads CASSPAIGSGDDEQFF. The CDR3 coding sequence is TGTGCCAGCTCACCAGCTATTGGTAGTGGAGATGATGAGCAGTTCTTC.

This chain joins TRBV7-9 and TRBJ1-5; the match to TRBD1 covers 7 bases. The V gene end was trimmed by 1 base and the J gene end by 1 base; junction bases not matched to a gene: 4. CDR1 is SEHNR, CDR2 FQNEAQ, per germline (reference sequence). This CDR3 has 16 residues. CDR3 nucleotides: TGTGCCAGCAGCTTAGGACAGGGTTCAAGCAATCAGCCCCAGCATTTT. The encoded protein is CASSLGQGSSNQPQHF.

The rearrangement joins TRBV5-4 to TRBJ1-2; 7 positions agree with TRBD1. Germline V gene lookup returns CDR1 SGHNT and CDR2 YYREEE (reference sequence). There are 13 residues in the CDR3. Unmatched junction bases numbered 8, after V lost 4 bases and J lost 8 bases. CDR3 sequence: CASSAGQVQGYTF. CDR3 coding DNA: TGTGCCAGCAGCGCCGGACAGGTGCAGGGCTACACCTTC.

The chain recombines TRBV11-2 with TRBJ2-1, with D maybe TRBD2 (5 bases). The V end lost 8 bases, the J end lost 8 bases, and 13 bases lay between the germline ends. This CDR3 comprises 12 residues. Germline CDR1 is SGHAT and CDR2 is FQNNGV. CDR3 bases: TGTGCCAGCTCCTTGCGGGTTGATGAGCAGTTCTTC. Encoded protein: CASSLRVDEQFF.

This chain connects TRBV5-4 to TRBJ1-2; TRBD1 agrees at 7 bases. The CDR3 is 14 residues long. The germline CDR1 and CDR2 sequences are SGHNT and YYREEE (reference sequence). Losses at the gene ends were 4 bases for V and 8 bases for J; bases not matched to a gene: 11. The CDR3 reads CASSRMGQPKGYTF. The CDR3 coding sequence is TGTGCCAGCAGCCGGATGGGACAGCCTAAGGGCTACACCTTC.

The CDR3 loop is CASSSTSGSSGTQYF. The DNA of the CDR3 is TGTGCCAGTAGTAGCACTAGCGGGAGTTCGGGTACGCAGTATTTT. The chain recombines TRBV19 with TRBJ2-3; 11 positions match TRBD2. This CDR3 comprises 15 residues. The trim removed 4 bases at V and 8 bases at J, leaving 8 bases unmatched. Germline V gene lookup returns CDR1 LNHDA and CDR2 SQIVND (reference sequence).

In DNA form, the CDR3 reads TGTGCCAGCATCCCCACTTTATACACTGAAGCTTTCTTT. Translating it yields CASIPTLYTEAFF. V is TRBV28 and J is TRBJ1-1; D unclear. The V gene lost 7 bases and the J gene lost 3 bases, with 12 bases spanning the gap. There are 13 residues in the CDR3. Germline V gives CDR1 MDHEN, CDR2 SYDVKM.

This clone was seen a few times. The chain employs TRBV4-2 and TRBJ2-5; possible D gene TRBD2, 6 bases. CDR1 and CDR2 from the germline V gene are LGHNA and YNFKEQ. The V and J ends lost 6 bases and 1 base respectively, with 18 bases between them. This CDR3 has 16 amino acids. CDR3 amino acids: CASSLGVADTQETQYF. The CDR3 DNA reads as TGTGCCAGCAGTCTAGGTGTAGCGGACACCCAAGAGACCCAGTACTTC.

J is TRBJ2-5 and V is TRBV7-3, with TRBD2 matching over 8 bases. The length of the CDR3 is 15 residues. Germline V gene data show CDR1 as SGHTA and CDR2 as FQGTGA. V shed 1 base and J 4 bases; nucleotides not matched to a gene: 5. CDR3 loop: CASSLSGGQRETQYF. As DNA, the CDR3 is TGTGCCAGCAGCTTAAGCGGGGGGCAAAGAGAGACCCAGTACTTC.

The rearrangement uses TRBV27 and TRBJ2-6, with a possible D match to TRBD2 (6 bases). Trimming removed 2 bases at V and 4 bases at J, with 9 bases between. Per the germline V gene, CDR1 is MNHEY and CDR2 is SMNVEV (reference sequence). This CDR3 is 15 amino acids long. CDR3 sequence reads: CASSLGGAGANVLTF. DNA for the CDR3: TGTGCCAGCAGTTTAGGAGGGGCCGGGGCCAACGTCCTGACTTTC.

The V call is TRBV4-3, the J call TRBJ1-5; D gene ambiguous. Germline-derived CDR1 and CDR2 are LGHNA and YSLEER. Deletions cut 0 bases from V and 5 bases from J, with 8 bases between. The CDR3 consists of 14 residues. In DNA, the CDR3 is TGCGCCAGCAGCCAAGAACCGGGAGATCAGCCCCAGCATTTT. Translating it yields CASSQEPGDQPQHF.

The chain couples TRBV10-3 to TRBJ2-2; TRBD2 aligns across 8 bases. The V segment lost 3 bases and the J segment 8 bases; nucleotides outside the gene matches: 8. The CDR3 length is 15 residues. Germline loops: CDR1 ENHRY, CDR2 SYGVKD. In DNA, the CDR3 is TGTGCCATCAGTGACCAGCGGGGGTCCGGAGGGGAGCTGTTTTTT. Translated: CAISDQRGSGGELFF.